This is a list of T cell receptor beta chains from one sample in a study of siplizumab effects on memory and regulatory T cells. TCRdb keeps only in-frame clones here, not all; method: immunoSEQ multiplex PCR. The sample yields roughly 100,000 clones, about 93% seen once. Sequencing input: CD4+ T cells sorted from blood. Source of these receptors: a human donor in good health. CDR3s include the opening cysteine and the closing phenylalanine or tryptophan. D genes are given only for firm matches. Where a row states a size, it is once, few, many or the class of an expanded clone; other rows omit it.

cdr3_length | j_call | clone_size | v_call | d_call | cdr3_aa | cdr3_nt
13 | TRBJ2-7 | NA | TRBV6-6 | NA | CASSYTSPHEQYF | TGTGCCAGCAGTTACACTAGTCCCCACGAGCAGTACTTC
15 | TRBJ2-3 | NA | TRBV9 | TRBD2 | CASSVRAGGVDTQYF | TGTGCCAGCAGCGTACGAGCGGGAGGAGTAGATACGCAGTATTTT
15 | TRBJ2-3 | NA | TRBV9 | NA | CASAQGVVGTDTQYF | TGTGCCAGCGCACAGGGAGTAGTTGGCACAGATACGCAGTATTTT
14 | TRBJ2-1 | NA | TRBV11-3 | NA | CASSRGWAYNEQFF | TGTGCCAGCAGCCGGGGGTGGGCCTACAATGAGCAGTTCTTC
15 | TRBJ1-1 | NA | TRBV7-7 | TRBD1 | CASSPLGTGQSLAFF | TGTGCCAGCAGCCCGTTGGGGACAGGGCAAAGTCTAGCTTTCTTT
14 | TRBJ1-2 | NA | TRBV5-6 | NA | CASSLTVQNYGYTF | TGTGCCAGCAGCTTGACAGTCCAAAACTATGGCTACACCTTC
15 | TRBJ1-2 | NA | TRBV7-3 | NA | CASSLSGTVNYGYTF | TGTGCCAGCAGCTTGTCCGGTACTGTTAACTATGGCTACACCTTC
13 | TRBJ2-3 | NA | TRBV27 | NA | CASSFDSRGTQYF | TGTGCCAGCAGTTTCGATTCCCGGGGGACGCAGTATTTT
12 | TRBJ2-1 | NA | TRBV2 | NA | CASSEARTEQFF | TGTGCCAGCAGTGAAGCGCGGACTGAGCAGTTCTTC
14 | TRBJ1-1 | once | TRBV6-6 | NA | CASSYSRGSTEAFF | TGTGCCAGCAGTTACTCGAGAGGGAGCACTGAAGCTTTCTTT
15 | TRBJ1-2 | NA | TRBV6-9 | TRBD1 | CASSPRQGAGYGYTF | TGTGCCAGCAGCCCGAGACAGGGGGCAGGTTATGGCTACACCTTC
13 | TRBJ2-1 | NA | TRBV9 | NA | CASSGDPGKEQFF | TGTGCCAGCAGCGGAGATCCCGGGAAGGAGCAGTTCTTC
15 | TRBJ2-1 | NA | TRBV5-1 | NA | CASSPGDRLDNEQFF | TGCGCCAGCAGCCCCGGAGACAGGTTGGACAATGAGCAGTTCTTC
15 | TRBJ1-6 | NA | TRBV9 | NA | CASSVGYDRLSPLHF | TGTGCCAGCAGCGTAGGTTACGACAGGCTTTCACCCCTCCACTTT
14 | TRBJ1-5 | NA | TRBV11-2 | NA | CASSLDRNNQPQHF | TGTGCCAGCAGCCTCGACAGGAACAATCAGCCCCAGCATTTT
13 | TRBJ2-5 | once | TRBV29-1 | NA | CSVVRGSVETQYF | TGCAGCGTTGTCAGGGGTTCGGTGGAGACCCAGTACTTC